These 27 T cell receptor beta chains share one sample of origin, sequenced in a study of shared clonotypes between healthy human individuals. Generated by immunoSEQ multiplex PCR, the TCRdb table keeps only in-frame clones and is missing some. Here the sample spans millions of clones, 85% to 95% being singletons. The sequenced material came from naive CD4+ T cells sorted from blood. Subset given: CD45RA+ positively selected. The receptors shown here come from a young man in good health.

The CDR3 is CASRYGPWELFF. DNA of the CDR3: TGTGCCAGCAGATACGGACCCTGGGAGCTGTTTTTT. V usage is TRBV7-9 and J usage is TRBJ2-2; D uncertain. Germline-derived CDR1 and CDR2 are SEHNR and FQNEAQ (reference sequence). This CDR3 is built from 12 residues. Trimming cost V 6 bases and J 9 bases, with 11 bases left between them. Drawing the rest from reference TRBV7-9 and TRBJ2-2, the complete variable domain is DTGVSQNPRHKITKRGQNVTFRCDPISEHNRLYWYRQTLGQGPEFLTYFQNEAQLEKSRLLSDRFSAERPKGSFSTLEIQRTEQGDSAMYLCASRYGPWELFFGEGSRLTVL.

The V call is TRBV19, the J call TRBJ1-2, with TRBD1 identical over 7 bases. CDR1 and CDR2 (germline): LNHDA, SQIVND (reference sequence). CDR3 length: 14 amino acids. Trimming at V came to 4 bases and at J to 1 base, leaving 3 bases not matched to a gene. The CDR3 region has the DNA TGTGCCAGTAGTAAGGGACAGTTTAACTATGGCTACACCTTC. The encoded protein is CASSKGQFNYGYTF.

The CDR3 region is CASSVKTGIETQYF. CDR3 in DNA: TGTGCCAGCAGCGTGAAGACAGGGATAGAGACCCAGTACTTC. The chain combines TRBV5-4 with TRBJ2-5, with 7 bases matching TRBD1. Germline values: CDR1 SGHNT, CDR2 YYREEE (reference sequence). This CDR3 spans 14 amino acids. J gave up 4 bases and V 4 bases, and 7 bases lay outside the gene matches.

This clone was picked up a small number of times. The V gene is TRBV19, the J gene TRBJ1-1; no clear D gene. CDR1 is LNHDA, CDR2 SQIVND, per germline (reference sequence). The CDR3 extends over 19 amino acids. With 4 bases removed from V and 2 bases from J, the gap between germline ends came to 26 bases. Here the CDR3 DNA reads TGTGCCAGTAGTAGCCCCCGGTGGAGGCGGCTAAAGCTTAACACTGAAGCTTTCTTT. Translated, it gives CASSSPRWRRLKLNTEAFF.

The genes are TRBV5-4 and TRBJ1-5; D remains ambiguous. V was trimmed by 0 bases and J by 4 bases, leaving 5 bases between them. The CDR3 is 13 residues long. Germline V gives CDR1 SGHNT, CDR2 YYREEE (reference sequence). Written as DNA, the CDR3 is TGTGCCAGCAGCTTGGGGTTAAATCAGCCCCAGCATTTT. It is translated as CASSLGLNQPQHF.

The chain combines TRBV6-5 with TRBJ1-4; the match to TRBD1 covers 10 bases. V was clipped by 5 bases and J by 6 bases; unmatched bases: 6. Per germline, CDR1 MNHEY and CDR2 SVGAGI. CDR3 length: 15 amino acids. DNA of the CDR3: TGTGCCAGCAGTAAAACGACAGGGGGCTATGAAAAACTGTTTTTT. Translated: CASSKTTGGYEKLFF.

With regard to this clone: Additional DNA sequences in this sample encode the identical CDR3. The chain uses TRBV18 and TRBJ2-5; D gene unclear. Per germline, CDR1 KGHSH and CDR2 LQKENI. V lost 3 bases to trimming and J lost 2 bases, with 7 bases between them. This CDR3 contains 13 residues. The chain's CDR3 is CASSPSGQETQYF. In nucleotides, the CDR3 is TGTGCCAGCTCACCGAGTGGGCAAGAGACCCAGTACTTC.

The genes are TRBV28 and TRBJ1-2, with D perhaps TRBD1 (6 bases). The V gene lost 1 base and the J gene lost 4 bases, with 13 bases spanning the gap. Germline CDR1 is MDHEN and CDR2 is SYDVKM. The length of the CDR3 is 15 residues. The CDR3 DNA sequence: TGTGCCAGCAGTTTATCGACGGGAGGGGGCTATGGCTACACCTTC. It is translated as CASSLSTGGGYGYTF.

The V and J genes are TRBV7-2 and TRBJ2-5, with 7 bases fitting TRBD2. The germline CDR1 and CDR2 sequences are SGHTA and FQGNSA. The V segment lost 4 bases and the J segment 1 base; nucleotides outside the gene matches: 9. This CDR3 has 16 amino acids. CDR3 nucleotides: TGTGCCAGCAGCTCCAGTTGGGGGAGGGCCCAAGAGACCCAGTACTTC. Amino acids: CASSSSWGRAQETQYF.

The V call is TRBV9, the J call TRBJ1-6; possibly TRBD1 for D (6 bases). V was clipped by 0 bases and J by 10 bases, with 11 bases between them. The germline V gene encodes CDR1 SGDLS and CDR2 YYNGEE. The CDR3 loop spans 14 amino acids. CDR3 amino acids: CASSVDQGRSPLHF. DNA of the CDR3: TGTGCCAGCAGCGTAGACCAGGGGAGGTCACCCCTCCACTTT.

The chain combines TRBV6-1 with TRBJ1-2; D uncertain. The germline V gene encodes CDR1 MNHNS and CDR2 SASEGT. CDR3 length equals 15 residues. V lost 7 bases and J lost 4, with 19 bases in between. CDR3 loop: CASIELIGRSYGYTF. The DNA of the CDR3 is TGTGCCAGCATTGAGCTAATAGGCCGATCCTATGGCTACACCTTC.

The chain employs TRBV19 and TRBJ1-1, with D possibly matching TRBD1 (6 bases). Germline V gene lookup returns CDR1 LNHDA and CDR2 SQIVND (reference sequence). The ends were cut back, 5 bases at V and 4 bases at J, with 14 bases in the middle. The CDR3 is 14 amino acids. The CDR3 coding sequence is TGTGCCAGTAGTTATGTTCAGGGGACCACTGAAGCTTTCTTT. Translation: CASSYVQGTTEAFF.

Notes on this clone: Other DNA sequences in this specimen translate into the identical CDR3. The CDR3 sequence: CASSLAGTGTYEQYF. The CDR3 DNA sequence: TGTGCCAGCAGCTTAGCTGGGACAGGGACCTACGAGCAGTACTTC. The rearrangement uses TRBV7-2 and TRBJ2-7; 9 bases match TRBD1. The germline V gene has CDR1 SGHTA and CDR2 FQGNSA. After removal of 0 bases from V and 2 bases from J, the junction contained 2 bases not matched to a gene. The CDR3 is 15 residues long.

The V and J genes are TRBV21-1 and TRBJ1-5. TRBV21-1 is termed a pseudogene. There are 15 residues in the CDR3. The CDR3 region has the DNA TGTGCCAGCAGGGGAGACCGGGGCCACAATCAGCCCCAGCATTTT. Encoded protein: CASRGDRGHNQPQHF.

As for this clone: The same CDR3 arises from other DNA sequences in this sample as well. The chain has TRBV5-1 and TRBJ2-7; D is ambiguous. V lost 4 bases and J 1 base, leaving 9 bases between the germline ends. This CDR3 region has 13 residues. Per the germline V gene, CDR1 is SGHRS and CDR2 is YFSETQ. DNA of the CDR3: TGCGCCAGCAGCCCCGACCCGTCCTACGAGCAGTACTTC. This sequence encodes CASSPDPSYEQYF.

In DNA, the CDR3 is TGTGCCAGCAGCTTTAGGTTGGGACAGGGTGGCGAGCAGTACTTC. Amino acids: CASSFRLGQGGEQYF. This chain joins TRBV5-4 and TRBJ2-7; TRBD1 matches 9 bases. The CDR3 spans 15 residues. The J segment lost 6 bases and the V segment lost 2 bases, leaving 9 bases of the junction unmatched. Germline V gene data show CDR1 as SGHNT and CDR2 as YYREEE (reference sequence).

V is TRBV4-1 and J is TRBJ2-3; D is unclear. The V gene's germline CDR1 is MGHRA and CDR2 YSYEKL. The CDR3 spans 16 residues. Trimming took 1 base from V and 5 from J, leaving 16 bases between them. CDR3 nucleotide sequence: TGCGCCAGCAGCCAAGTACAAGCGCGTCCTCAAGATACGCAGTATTTT. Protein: CASSQVQARPQDTQYF.

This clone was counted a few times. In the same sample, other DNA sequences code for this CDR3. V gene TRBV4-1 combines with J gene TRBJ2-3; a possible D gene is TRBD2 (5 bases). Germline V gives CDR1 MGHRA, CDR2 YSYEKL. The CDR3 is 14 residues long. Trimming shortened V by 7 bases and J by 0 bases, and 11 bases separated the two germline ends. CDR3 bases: TGCGCCAGCACCCCGGGGTTAAGCACAGATACGCAGTATTTT. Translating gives CASTPGLSTDTQYF.

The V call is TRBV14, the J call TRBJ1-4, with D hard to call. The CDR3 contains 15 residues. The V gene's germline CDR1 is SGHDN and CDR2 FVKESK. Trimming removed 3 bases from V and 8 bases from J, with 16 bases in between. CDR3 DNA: TGTGCCAGCAGCCACCTCGGAGGACTCTGGGAAAAACTGTTTTTT. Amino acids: CASSHLGGLWEKLFF.

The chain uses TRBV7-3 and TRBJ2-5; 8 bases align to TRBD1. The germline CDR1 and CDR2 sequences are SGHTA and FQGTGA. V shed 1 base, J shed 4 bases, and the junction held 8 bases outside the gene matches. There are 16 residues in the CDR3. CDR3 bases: TGTGCCAGCAGCTTAAACGACAGGGGTGCGTCAGAGACCCAGTACTTC. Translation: CASSLNDRGASETQYF.

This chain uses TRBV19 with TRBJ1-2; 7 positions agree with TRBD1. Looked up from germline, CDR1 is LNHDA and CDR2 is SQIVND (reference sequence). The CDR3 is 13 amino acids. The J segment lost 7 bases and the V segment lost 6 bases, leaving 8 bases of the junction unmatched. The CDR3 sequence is CASSPQGLFGYTF. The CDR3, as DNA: TGTGCCAGTAGCCCACAGGGGTTGTTTGGCTACACCTTC.

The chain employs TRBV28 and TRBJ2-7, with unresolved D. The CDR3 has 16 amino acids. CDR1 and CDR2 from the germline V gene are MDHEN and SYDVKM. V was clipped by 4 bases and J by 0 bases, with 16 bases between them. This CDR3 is CASSSAGLGASYEQYF. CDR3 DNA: TGTGCCAGCAGTTCAGCCGGCCTAGGAGCCTCCTACGAGCAGTACTTC.

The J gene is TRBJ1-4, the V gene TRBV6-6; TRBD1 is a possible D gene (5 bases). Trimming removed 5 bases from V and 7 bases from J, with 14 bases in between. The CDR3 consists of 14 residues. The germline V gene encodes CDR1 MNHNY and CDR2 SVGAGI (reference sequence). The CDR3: CASSRGGAGEKLFF. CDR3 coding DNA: TGTGCCAGCAGTAGGGGTGGGGCCGGTGAAAAACTGTTTTTT.

The CDR3 sequence is CASSLDSGRANVLTF. CDR3 nucleotides: TGTGCCAGCAGTCTCGACTCCGGGAGGGCCAACGTCCTGACTTTC. This sequence joins TRBV28 and TRBJ2-6; D may be TRBD2 (5 bases). Germline assignment: CDR1 MDHEN and CDR2 SYDVKM. The CDR3 totals 15 residues. Trimming removed 5 bases from V and 5 bases from J, with 13 bases in between.

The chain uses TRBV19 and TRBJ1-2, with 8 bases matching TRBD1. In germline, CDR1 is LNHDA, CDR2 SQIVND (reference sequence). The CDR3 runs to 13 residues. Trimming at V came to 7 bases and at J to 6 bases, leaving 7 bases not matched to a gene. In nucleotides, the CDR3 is TGTGCCAGTACTCCGGACAGGGTTGATGGCTACACCTTC. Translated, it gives CASTPDRVDGYTF.

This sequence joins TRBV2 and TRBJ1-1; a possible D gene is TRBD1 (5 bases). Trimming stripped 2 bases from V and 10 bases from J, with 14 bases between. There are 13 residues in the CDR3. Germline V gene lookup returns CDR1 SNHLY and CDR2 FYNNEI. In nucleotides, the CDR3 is TGTGCCAGCAGTGAAAGTGGGGCTGGTGGAGCTTTCTTT. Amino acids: CASSESGAGGAFF.

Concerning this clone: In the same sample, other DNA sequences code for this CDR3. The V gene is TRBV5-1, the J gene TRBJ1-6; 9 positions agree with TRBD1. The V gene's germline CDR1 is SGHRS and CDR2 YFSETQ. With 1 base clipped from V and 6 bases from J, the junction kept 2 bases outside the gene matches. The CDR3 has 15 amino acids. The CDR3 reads CASSLRDRVNSPLHF. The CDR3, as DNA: TGCGCCAGCAGCTTGAGGGACAGGGTTAATTCACCCCTCCACTTT.